A single sample is the source of the 21 T cell receptor beta chains below, sequenced in a study of T cells in Graves' hyperthyroidism and ophthalmopathy. Amplification yielded TCR beta CDR3 regions, with RNA transcripts as the source. Primed by the HTBI set, a first-round RT-PCR was run on the TCR CDR3. MiXCR was run by TCRdb on the multiplex PCR reads, yielding one entry per CDR3 protein. The table records about 420,000 distinct CDR3 sequences, 15% to 17% of them present only once. The specimen was blood. Receptors were obtained from a woman aged 18-29 years with Graves' hyperthyroidism.

The genes are TRBV27 and TRBJ1-5, with a weak D call TRBD1 (6 bases). Germline-derived CDR1 and CDR2 are MNHEY and SMNVEV (reference sequence). CDR3 length: 14 residues. V was pared by 6 bases and J by 3 bases, with 12 bases between. Here the CDR3 DNA reads TGTGCCAGCAGACCACCAGGGGACAATCAGCCCCAGCATTTT. The encoded protein is CASRPPGDNQPQHF.

The sample holds many counts of this clonotype. The gene calls are TRBV6-5 and TRBJ2-3, with TRBD1 matching over 8 bases. Germline-derived CDR1 and CDR2 are MNHEY and SVGAGI. After removal of 1 base from V and 3 bases from J, the junction contained 9 bases not matched to a gene. This CDR3 contains 17 residues. The DNA of the CDR3 is TGTGCCAGCAGTTACTACCCAGGGGGCGGTGGGACAGATACGCAGTATTTT. It specifies CASSYYPGGGGTDTQYF.

This clonotype was seen a few times. The CDR3 DNA is TGTGCCAGCAGTTACTCGACGGATAACCCTCGAAATTCACCCCTCCACTTT. Protein: CASSYSTDNPRNSPLHF. The chain is built from TRBV6-6 and TRBJ1-6; no reliable D call. Looked up from germline, CDR1 is MNHNY and CDR2 is SVGAGI (reference sequence). V was trimmed by 0 bases and J by 7 bases, leaving 16 bases between them. The CDR3 consists of 17 residues.

This clonotype was seen more than once but under ten times. V is TRBV7-9 and J is TRBJ2-3, with 8 bases that match TRBD1. V shed 2 bases, J shed 5 bases, and the junction held 6 bases outside the gene matches. Germline assignment: CDR1 SEHNR and CDR2 FQNEAQ (reference sequence). This CDR3 is built from 15 residues. The CDR3 DNA sequence: TGTGCCAGCAGCTTACAGGGGGCAGTTGGAGATACGCAGTATTTT. As protein: CASSLQGAVGDTQYF.

The gene calls are TRBV18 and TRBJ1-3; possible D gene TRBD1, 5 bases. The V end was cut by 2 bases, the J end by 0 bases, with 14 bases between. The germline CDR1 and CDR2 sequences are KGHSH and LQKENI. The CDR3 covers 17 residues. CDR3 DNA: TGTGCCAGCTCACCAGATCCGGGACTGATCTCTGGAAACACCATATATTTT. Encoded protein: CASSPDPGLISGNTIYF.

The sample holds a few counts of this clonotype. The V and J genes are TRBV19 and TRBJ2-7; D call uncertain. Germline loops: CDR1 LNHDA, CDR2 SQIVND (reference sequence). With 3 bases removed from V and 1 base from J, the gap between germline ends came to 10 bases. The CDR3 totals 14 residues. CDR3 nucleotides: TGTGCCAGTAGTATGTCGGCGGCTTCCTACGAGCAGTACTTC. It is translated as CASSMSAASYEQYF.

This clonotype occurred many times. This chain uses TRBV27 with TRBJ1-1; D ambiguous. Trimming took 3 bases from V and 1 from J, leaving 6 bases between them. The germline gives CDR1 MNHEY, CDR2 SMNVEV (reference sequence). The CDR3 consists of 13 residues. The CDR3 reads CASSFYGNTEAFF. The DNA of the CDR3 is TGTGCCAGCAGTTTCTATGGGAACACTGAAGCTTTCTTT.

The rearrangement uses TRBV4-1 and TRBJ2-2, with a weak D call TRBD1 (7 bases). V gave up 2 bases and J gave up 6 bases, with 16 bases separating them. CDR1 and CDR2 from the germline V gene are MGHRA and YSYEKL. The CDR3 is 16 amino acids. The CDR3 DNA follows: TGCGCCAGCAGCCAACGGAGGCAGGGGGGTGCCGGGGAGCTGTTTTTT. Translation: CASSQRRQGGAGELFF.

At least ten counts were recorded for this clonotype. The V gene is TRBV20-1, the J gene TRBJ2-1; tentatively, D is TRBD1 (6 bases). The CDR3 is made up of 15 amino acids. Deletions cut 5 bases from V and 2 bases from J, with 16 bases between. From germline, CDR1 is DFQATT and CDR2 SNEGSKA (reference sequence). The CDR3: CSAGTVGQPYNEQFF. CDR3 DNA: TGCAGTGCTGGGACGGTCGGACAGCCCTACAATGAGCAGTTCTTC.

This clonotype was observed many times. The rearrangement uses TRBV28 and TRBJ2-7, with 7 positions matching TRBD1. V trimming: 4 bases; J trimming: 7 bases; junction bases outside the gene matches: 13. This CDR3 contains 15 residues. CDR1 and CDR2 from the germline V gene are MDHEN and SYDVKM. The DNA for the CDR3 is TGTGCCAGCAGTTCAAGGGGACAGCCCCTACCGGAGCAGTACTTC. It specifies CASSSRGQPLPEQYF.

This clonotype was seen at least ten times. The rearrangement links TRBV6-1 to TRBJ1-3, with 8 bases lining up with TRBD1. The germline V gene has CDR1 MNHNS and CDR2 SASEGT. V lost 8 bases, J lost 0 bases, and 3 bases stayed unmatched. This CDR3 has 14 amino acids. The CDR3 sequence is CASWQGASGNTIYF. CDR3 bases: TGTGCCAGCTGGCAGGGGGCCTCTGGAAACACCATATATTTT.

This clonotype was counted ten times or more. V usage is TRBV2 and J usage is TRBJ2-7; D gene ambiguous. The CDR3 has 11 amino acids. Looked up from germline, CDR1 is SNHLY and CDR2 is FYNNEI. The V and J ends lost 5 bases and 7 bases respectively, with 9 bases between them. The CDR3 sequence: CASSSSLEQYF. The CDR3 region has the DNA TGTGCCAGCAGTTCCTCTCTGGAGCAGTACTTC.

There are many counts of this clonotype. The V and J genes are TRBV29-1 and TRBJ1-1, with 7 bases aligning to TRBD1. CDR1 and CDR2 (germline): SQVTM, ANQGSEA. The CDR3 loop spans 14 amino acids. The J segment lost 6 bases and the V segment lost 5 bases, leaving 12 bases of the junction unmatched. CDR3 residues: CSVIRTGQSAEAFF. CDR3 DNA sequence: TGCAGCGTTATCCGGACAGGCCAGAGCGCTGAAGCTTTCTTT.

This clonotype was recorded many times. The rearrangement joins TRBV9 to TRBJ2-1; 9 nucleotides agree with TRBD2. Germline CDR1 SGDLS, CDR2 YYNGEE. CDR3 length: 16 amino acids. V shed 4 bases and J 10 bases; nucleotides not matched to a gene: 15. The CDR3 coding sequence is TGTGCCAGCAGCCCACGTCGGGCTAGCGGGAATGAGGAGCAGTTCTTC. This encodes CASSPRRASGNEEQFF.

This clonotype was picked up a small number of times. The chain couples TRBV29-1 to TRBJ2-7; tentatively, D is TRBD2 (6 bases). Per the germline V gene, CDR1 is SQVTM and CDR2 is ANQGSEA. The V and J ends lost 7 bases and 3 bases respectively, with 16 bases between them. This CDR3 spans 13 amino acids. The CDR3 DNA reads TGCAGCGCCCGTACAGCGGGTAACTACGAGCAGTACTTC. This codes for CSARTAGNYEQYF.

This clonotype has a count of ten or more. The V and J genes are TRBV4-1 and TRBJ1-2; 7 positions agree with TRBD1. V trimming: 2 bases; J trimming: 8 bases; junction bases outside the gene matches: 8. This CDR3 region has 14 residues. Per the germline V gene, CDR1 is MGHRA and CDR2 is YSYEKL. For the CDR3, the DNA is TGCGCCAGCAGCCAACCGACAGGGCTGGGGGGCTACACCTTC. Its translation is CASSQPTGLGGYTF.

In this sample, this clonotype turned up many times. The chain recombines TRBV20-1 with TRBJ2-7; 9 nucleotides align to TRBD2. This CDR3 is 15 amino acids long. The V and J ends lost 1 base and 2 bases, in that order; junction bases with no gene match: 6. Germline-derived CDR1 and CDR2 are DFQATT and SNEGSKA (reference sequence). CDR3 protein: CSARGPVAGAYEQYF. In DNA, the CDR3 is TGCAGTGCTAGAGGGCCGGTAGCGGGAGCCTACGAGCAGTACTTC.

This clonotype was detected only a few times. The chain joins TRBV12-3 or TRBV12-4 to TRBJ2-5; D is possibly TRBD2 (6 bases). This CDR3 has 13 residues. Trimming removed 5 bases at V and 5 bases at J, with 12 bases between. The chain's CDR3 is CASSRDLWETQYF. The CDR3 region has the DNA TGTGCCAGCAGTCGGGACTTATGGGAGACCCAGTACTTC.

This clonotype was picked up a small number of times. J is TRBJ2-6 and V is TRBV11-1; the D call may be TRBD1 or TRBD2 (6 bases each). The V end lost 2 bases, the J end lost 0 bases, and 20 bases lay between the germline ends. Per the germline V gene, CDR1 is SGHAT and CDR2 is FQDESV (reference sequence). This CDR3 has 20 residues. The CDR3 nucleotides are TGTGCCAGCAGCTTACCCCCCCCGGGGGCGGCTCTCTCTGGGGCCAACGTCCTGACTTTC. This translates into CASSLPPPGAALSGANVLTF. Together with reference TRBV11-1 and TRBJ2-6, the CDR3 gives the full variable domain: EAEVAQSPRYKITEKSQAVAFWCDPISGHATLYWYRQILGQGPELLVQFQDESVVDDSQLPKDRFSAERLKGVDSTLKIQPAELGDSAMYLCASSLPPPGAALSGANVLTFGAGSRLTVL.

This clonotype was detected ten times or more. The chain has TRBV18 and TRBJ2-1; the match to TRBD1 covers 7 bases. Germline assignment: CDR1 KGHSH and CDR2 LQKENI. CDR3 length: 15 residues. The junction had 11 bases not matched to a gene; V was cut back by 4 bases and J by 8 bases. The CDR3 sequence is CASSQRQGNGDEQFF. The DNA for the CDR3 is TGTGCCAGCTCACAACGACAGGGAAACGGGGATGAGCAGTTCTTC.

The chain links TRBV5-1 to TRBJ2-3; TRBD2 is a possible D gene (6 bases). CDR1 and CDR2 (germline): SGHRS, YFSETQ. Trimming removed 4 bases from V and 1 base from J, with 13 bases in between. CDR3 length: 15 amino acids. The CDR3 DNA sequence: TGCGCCAGCAGCCAGACGCGGGGCCGCACAGATACGCAGTATTTT. Protein sequence: CASSQTRGRTDTQYF. Full variable domain (missing parts from reference TRBV5-1 and TRBJ2-3): KAGVTQTPRYLIKTRGQQVTLSCSPISGHRSVSWYQQTPGQGLQFLFEYFSETQRNKGNFPGRFSGRQFSNSRSEMNVSTLELGDSALYLCASSQTRGRTDTQYFGPGTRLTVL.